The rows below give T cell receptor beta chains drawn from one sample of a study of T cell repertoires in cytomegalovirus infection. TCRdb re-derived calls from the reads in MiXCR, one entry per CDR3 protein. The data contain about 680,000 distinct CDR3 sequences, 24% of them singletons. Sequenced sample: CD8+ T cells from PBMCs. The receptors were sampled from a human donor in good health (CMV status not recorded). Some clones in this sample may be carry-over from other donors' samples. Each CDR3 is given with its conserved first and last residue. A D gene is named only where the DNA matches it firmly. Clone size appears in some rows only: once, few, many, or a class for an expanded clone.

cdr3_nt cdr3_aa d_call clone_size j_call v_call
TGTGCCAGCAGCTCAAGCAAATTGACAGTTTCCTTTGGCTACACCTTC CASSSSKLTVSFGYTF NA NA TRBJ1-2 TRBV7-2
TGCGCCAGCAGCCAGGCTACTACAGGGGGCTATCAGCCCCAGCATTTT CASSQATTGGYQPQHF TRBD1 NA TRBJ1-5 TRBV4-1
TGTGCCAGCAGCTTAATAATGGACTATGGCTACACCTTC CASSLIMDYGYTF NA few TRBJ1-2 TRBV7-9
TGTGCCAGCAGCGTCCGGGTCAACAATGAGCAGTTCTTC CASSVRVNNEQFF NA NA TRBJ2-1 TRBV9
TGCAGTGCTAGGGTGCGCGGGGGGGGCTACAATGAGCAGTTCTTC CSARVRGGGYNEQFF TRBD2 NA TRBJ2-1 TRBV20-1
TGTGCCAGCGGGATCCCGGGACAGGTTATTAACGAGCAGTACTTC CASGIPGQVINEQYF TRBD1 few TRBJ2-7 TRBV12-3/TRBV12-4
TGTGCCAGCAGCCTAACGGGGAACTCCTATAATTCACCCCTCCACTTT CASSLTGNSYNSPLHF NA many TRBJ1-6 TRBV7-6
TGTGCCAGCAATCATTTACAGGGGAGGAACACTGAAGCTTTCTTT CASNHLQGRNTEAFF TRBD1 few TRBJ1-1 TRBV2
TGTGCCAGCAGCTTAGGCTGGCAGGGTTTAAACACCGGGGAGCTGTTTTTT CASSLGWQGLNTGELFF NA NA TRBJ2-2 TRBV7-9
TGTGCCAGCAGCTTAAGTCGGACAGGGGGCCGCGATGAGCAGTTCTTC CASSLSRTGGRDEQFF TRBD1 NA TRBJ2-1 TRBV7-4
TGTGCCAGCAGTAAAGGGGGGAACACTGAAGCTTTCTTT CASSKGGNTEAFF NA many TRBJ1-1 TRBV27
TGTGCCAGCAGTGGCGGGGGGGCCACTGAAGCTTTCTTT CASSGGGATEAFF NA NA TRBJ1-1 TRBV2
TGTGCCAGCAGCCGACTCATCGAGATCGGGCTCAAAAACATTCAGTACTTC CASSRLIEIGLKNIQYF NA many TRBJ2-4 TRBV7-2
TGTGCCAGCAGTTTATTGATGAATTCTTATTCACCCCTCCACTTT CASSLLMNSYSPLHF NA few TRBJ1-6 TRBV12-3/TRBV12-4
TGTGCCAGCAGTTACGTGGGACAGGACGAGCAGTTCTTC CASSYVGQDEQFF TRBD1 NA TRBJ2-1 TRBV6-2/TRBV6-3
TGTGCCAGCAGGGGGACCAGCACAGATACGCAGTATTTT CASRGTSTDTQYF NA once TRBJ2-3 TRBV12-3/TRBV12-4
TGTGCCAGTAGTATAACGGGGCGGGTCAAGGATACGCAGTATTTT CASSITGRVKDTQYF NA NA TRBJ2-3 TRBV19
TGCAGCGTTGAACTTCTCGACTCCTGGGATTTGGCTAACTATGGCTACACCTTC CSVELLDSWDLANYGYTF NA NA TRBJ1-2 TRBV29-1
TGCAGTGCTAGGGGCGTCCGGACAGGGATAAACGAGCAGTACTTC CSARGVRTGINEQYF TRBD1 few TRBJ2-7 TRBV20-1
TGCAGCGTTTACGGTACGGACCGTAATGAGCAGTTCTTC CSVYGTDRNEQFF NA few TRBJ2-1 TRBV29-1
TGTGCCAGCAGCCAAGTAGACCGAGGAAACACCATATATTTT CASSQVDRGNTIYF NA few TRBJ1-3 TRBV3-1
TGTGCCAGCAGTTTAGGACACACGTCTGAAGCTTTCTTT CASSLGHTSEAFF NA NA TRBJ1-1 TRBV28